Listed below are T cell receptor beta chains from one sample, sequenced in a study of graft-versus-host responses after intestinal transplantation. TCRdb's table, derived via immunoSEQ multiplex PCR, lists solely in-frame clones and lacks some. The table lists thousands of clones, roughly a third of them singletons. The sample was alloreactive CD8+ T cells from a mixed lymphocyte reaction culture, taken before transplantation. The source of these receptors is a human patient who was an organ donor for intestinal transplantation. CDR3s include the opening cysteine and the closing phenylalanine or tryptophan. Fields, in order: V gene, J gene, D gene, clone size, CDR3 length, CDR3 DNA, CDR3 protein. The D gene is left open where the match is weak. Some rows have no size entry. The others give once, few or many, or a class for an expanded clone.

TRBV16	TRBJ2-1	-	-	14	TGTGCCAGCAGCCAATCGAGGGGGTACAATGAGCAGTTCTTC	CASSQSRGYNEQFF
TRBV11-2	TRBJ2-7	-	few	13	TGTGCCAGCACCCAGTGGGCACCGAACGAGCAGTACTTC	CASTQWAPNEQYF
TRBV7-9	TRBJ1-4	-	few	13	TGTGCCAGCAGCTTATTGTCTGCGGAAAAACTGTTTTTT	CASSLLSAEKLFF
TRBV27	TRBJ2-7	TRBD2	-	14	TGTGCCAGCAGTGCTACTAGCGGGGGCTACGAGCAGTACTTC	CASSATSGGYEQYF
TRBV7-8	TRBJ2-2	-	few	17	TGTGCCAGCACCATCCCGCCGGGGGTAGTGAACACCGGGGAGCTGTTTTTT	CASTIPPGVVNTGELFF
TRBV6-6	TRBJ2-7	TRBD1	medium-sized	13	TGTGCCAGCAGTTACACAACAGGGGGCGAGCAGTACTTC	CASSYTTGGEQYF
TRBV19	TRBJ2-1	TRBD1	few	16	TGTGCCAGTAGTACGTTCAGGGGGCCCCCCACCAATGAGCAGTTCTTC	CASSTFRGPPTNEQFF
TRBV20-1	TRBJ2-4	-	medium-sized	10	TGCAGTGCTAGTCTCCCCATTCAGTACTTC	CSASLPIQYF
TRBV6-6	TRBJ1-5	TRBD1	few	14	TGTGCCAGCAGGACTCAGGGGGAGGCTCAGCCCCAGCATTTT	CASRTQGEAQPQHF
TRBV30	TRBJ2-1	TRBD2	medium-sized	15	TGTGCCTGGAGCTTAGCGGGGGGGCCGTACAATGAGCAGTTCTTC	CAWSLAGGPYNEQFF
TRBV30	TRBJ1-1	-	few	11	TGTGCCTGGGTAGTTCAAACTGAAGCTTTCTTT	CAWVVQTEAFF
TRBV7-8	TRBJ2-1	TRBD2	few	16	TGTGCCAGCAGCTTAAACGAGGGCGGGGGTTACAATGAGCAGTTCTTC	CASSLNEGGGYNEQFF
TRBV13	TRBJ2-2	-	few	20	TGTGCCAGCAGCTTTAGGCCGAGAAGCTTCTGGATAGGGGGAAGCGGGGAGCTGTTTTTT	CASSFRPRSFWIGGSGELFF
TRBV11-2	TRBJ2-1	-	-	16	TGTGCCAGCAGCGACCCGGAAGGGGTTCCCTACAATGAGCAGTTCTTC	CASSDPEGVPYNEQFF
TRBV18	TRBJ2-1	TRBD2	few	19	TGTGCCAGCTCCCCCGGGACTAGCGGCTTAATTGTCTCCTACAATGAGCAGTTCTTC	CASSPGTSGLIVSYNEQFF
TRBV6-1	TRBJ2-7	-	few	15	TGTGCCAGCAGTGAAGCGCTTCGTTGGGGCCACGAGCAGTACTTC	CASSEALRWGHEQYF
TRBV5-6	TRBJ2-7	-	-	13	TGTGCCAGCAGCAGCGACGGTTCCTACGAGCAGTACTTC	CASSSDGSYEQYF
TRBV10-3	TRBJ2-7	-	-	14	TGTGCCATCAGTGAGAGAAGGAGGAGGGGCGAGCAGTACTTC	CAISERRRRGEQYF
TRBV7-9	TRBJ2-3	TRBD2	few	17	TGTGCCAGCAGCCCCCGGACTAGCGGGGGACTCACAGATACGCAGTATTTT	CASSPRTSGGLTDTQYF
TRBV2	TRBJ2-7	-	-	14	TGTGCCAGCATTTTCCTATCCAAGAGGGGGGAGCAGTACTTC	CASIFLSKRGEQYF
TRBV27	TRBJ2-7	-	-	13	TGTGCCAGCAGTCCGGACAGTTCTCAGGGGCAGTACTTC	CASSPDSSQGQYF
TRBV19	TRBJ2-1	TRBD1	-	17	TGTGCCAGTAGTATCTTTGCGGGACAGGGTATTTACAATGAGCAGTTCTTC	CASSIFAGQGIYNEQFF